This T cell receptor (beta chain) was captured by sequencing in a study of CD8 T cells in Susac syndrome. Comments on this clonotype: What it recognizes is unknown.

Peripheral blood CD8+ and CD4+ T cells were profiled by TCR beta sequencing. Isolation of CD8+ and CD4+ T cells was performed negatively, whereas enrichment of TEMRA cells was done by FACS. CDR1 and CDR2 (germline): MNHEY, SMNVEV (reference sequence). Trimming stripped 1 base from V and 5 bases from J, with 8 bases between. The CDR3 has 13 residues. After extraction with the RNeasy kit, roughly 0.5 to 1 ug of the RNA was reverse transcribed using random hexamers. With immunoSEQ multiplex PCR, TCR beta CDR3 was amplified across 54 Vbeta and 13 Jbeta. Using its own MiXCR run on the immunoSEQ multiplex PCR reads, TCRdb lists one record per CDR3 protein. Among tens of thousands of distinct CDR3 sequences listed, roughly 93% were seen once. General study results and limits: It was acknowledged in the study that its TCR sequencing and HLA analysis involved a relatively small number of individuals.

The receptor's source is a human donor in good health. The sequenced sample consisted of CD8+ T cells from PBMCs. The chain is built from TRBV27 and TRBJ1-1; D gene unclear. CDR3 loop: CASSLWSATEAFF. As DNA, the CDR3 is TGTGCCAGCAGTTTATGGTCCGCTACTGAAGCTTTCTTT.